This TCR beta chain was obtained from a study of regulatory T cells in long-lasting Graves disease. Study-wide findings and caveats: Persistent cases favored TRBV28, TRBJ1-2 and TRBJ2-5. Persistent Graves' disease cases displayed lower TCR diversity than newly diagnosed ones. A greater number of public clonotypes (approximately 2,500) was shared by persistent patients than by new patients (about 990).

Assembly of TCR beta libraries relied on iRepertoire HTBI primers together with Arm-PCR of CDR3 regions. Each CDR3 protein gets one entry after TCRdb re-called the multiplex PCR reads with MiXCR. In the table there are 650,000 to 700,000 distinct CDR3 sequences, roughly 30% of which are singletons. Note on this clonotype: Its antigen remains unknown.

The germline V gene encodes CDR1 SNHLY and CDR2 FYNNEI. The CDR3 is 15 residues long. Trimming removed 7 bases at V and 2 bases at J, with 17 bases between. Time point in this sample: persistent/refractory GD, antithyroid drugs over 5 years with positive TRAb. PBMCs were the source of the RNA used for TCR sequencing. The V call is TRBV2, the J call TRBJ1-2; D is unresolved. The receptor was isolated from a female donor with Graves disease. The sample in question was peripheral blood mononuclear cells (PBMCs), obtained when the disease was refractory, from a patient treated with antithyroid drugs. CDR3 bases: TGTGCCAGCATTCCCGGGAGATTTAGAAACTATGGCTACACCTTC. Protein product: CASIPGRFRNYGYTF.